This T cell receptor (beta chain) was sequenced during a study of response to subunit inactivated influenza vaccine. Germline assignment: CDR1 SEHNR and CDR2 FQNEAQ (reference sequence). V was trimmed by 3 bases and J by 3 bases, leaving 12 bases between them. The CDR3 has 14 amino acids. TCRdb called the RT-PCR reads again in MiXCR, with one record for every CDR3 protein. The repertoire holds around 710,000 distinct CDR3 sequences, with approximately 14% as singletons. The source was PBMCs from blood, collected 14 days before vaccination. This sequence was found in a man in his fifties or sixties who received an inactivated influenza vaccine. The chain couples TRBV7-9 to TRBJ2-7; D is unresolved. The CDR3 reads CASSFSATGYEQYF. Here the CDR3 DNA reads TGTGCCAGCAGCTTTTCTGCGACCGGCTACGAGCAGTACTTC.